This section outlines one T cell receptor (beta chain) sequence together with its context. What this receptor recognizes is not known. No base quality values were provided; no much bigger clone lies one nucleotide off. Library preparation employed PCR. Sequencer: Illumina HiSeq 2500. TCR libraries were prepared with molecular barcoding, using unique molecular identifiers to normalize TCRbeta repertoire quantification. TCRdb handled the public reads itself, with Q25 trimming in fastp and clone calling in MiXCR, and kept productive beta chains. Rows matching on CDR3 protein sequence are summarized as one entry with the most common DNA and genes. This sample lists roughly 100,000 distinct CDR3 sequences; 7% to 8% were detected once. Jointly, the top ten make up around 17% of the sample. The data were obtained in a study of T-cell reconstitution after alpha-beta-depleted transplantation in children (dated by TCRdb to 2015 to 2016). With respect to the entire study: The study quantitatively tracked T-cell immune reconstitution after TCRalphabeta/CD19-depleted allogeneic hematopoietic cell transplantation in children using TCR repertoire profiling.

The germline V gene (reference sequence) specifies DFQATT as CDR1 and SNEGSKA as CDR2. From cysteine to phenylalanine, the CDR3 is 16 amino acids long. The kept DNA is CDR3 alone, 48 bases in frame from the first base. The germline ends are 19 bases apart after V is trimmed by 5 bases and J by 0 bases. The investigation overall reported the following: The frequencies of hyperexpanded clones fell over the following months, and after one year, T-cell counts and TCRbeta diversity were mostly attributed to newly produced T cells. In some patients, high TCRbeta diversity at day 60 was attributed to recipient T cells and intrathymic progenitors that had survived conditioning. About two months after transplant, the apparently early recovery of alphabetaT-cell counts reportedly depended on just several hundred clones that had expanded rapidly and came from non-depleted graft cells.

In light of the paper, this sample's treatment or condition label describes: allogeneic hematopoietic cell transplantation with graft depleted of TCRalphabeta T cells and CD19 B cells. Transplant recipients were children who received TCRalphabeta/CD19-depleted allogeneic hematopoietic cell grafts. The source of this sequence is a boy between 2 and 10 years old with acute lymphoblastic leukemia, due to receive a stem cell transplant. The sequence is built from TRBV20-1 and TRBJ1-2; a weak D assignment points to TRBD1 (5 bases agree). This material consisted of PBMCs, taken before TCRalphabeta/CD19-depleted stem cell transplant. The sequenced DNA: TGCAGTGCTCCTTACTCGGGGCAGATAGCTAACTATGGCTACACCTTC. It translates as CSAPYSGQIANYGYTF.